The 10 T cell receptor delta chains below were found in one sample sequenced in a study of delta chains in infants with herpesvirus infections. PBMC RNA was reverse transcribed using gamma-chain- and delta-chain-specific primers. TCRdb re-processed the RT-PCR reads via CATT. The sample yields roughly 180 delta-chain clones, about a sixth seen once. The sample consisted of peripheral blood, taken at time point 3 of longitudinal follow-up. These receptors came from a human donor who was a Ugandan infant, either HIV-exposed or HIV-unexposed (not recorded which).

This clone is medium-sized (0.01 to 0.1%) in the sample. A far larger clone is one base from this, pointing to a likely read error. The same CDR3 also results from other DNA sequences found in this sample. The chain has TRDV2 and TRDJ3; 12 nucleotides agree with TRDD3. The CDR3 has 18 residues. CDR1 is GEAIGNYY and CDR2 is EKD in the germline V gene. CDR3 DNA: TGTGCCTGTGACAGTACTGGGGGATACAGCTGGGACACCCGACAGATGTTTTTT. Amino acids: CACDSTGGYSWDTRQMFF.

This clone has only a few counts. The protein TCRdb gives is from a much larger clone and does not agree with this DNA's translation at residue 13, likely a read error; the protein shown here comes from the DNA. The V call is TRDV2, the J call TRDJ3; 12 positions agree with TRDD3. This CDR3 contains 18 residues. Germline V gene sequence: CDR1 GEAIGNYY, CDR2 EKD. CDR3 sequence (DNA): TGTGCCTGTGACAGTACTGGGGGATACAGCTGGGACTCCCGACAGATGTTTTTC. This encodes CACDSTGGYSWDSRQMFF.

About this clone itself: This DNA's translation differs at residue 6 from TCRdb's protein, which comes from a much larger clone; a read error is likely, and the protein shown is translated from the DNA. This chain uses TRDV1 with TRDJ1, with D perhaps TRDD3 (6 bases). V dropped 2 bases and J dropped 0 bases, with 19 bases sitting between them. CDR1 is TSWWSYY, CDR2 QGS, per germline. This CDR3 spans 18 amino acids. CDR3 region: CALGEFGGFTPHTDKLIF. CDR3 bases: TGTGCTCTTGGGGAATTTGGGGGCTTCACCCCTCACACCGATAAACTCATCTTT.

Of note for this clone: The protein given by TCRdb reflects a much larger clone and differs at residue 14 from this DNA's translation, likely from a read error; the protein shown is the DNA's translation. V is TRDV1 and J is TRDJ1; D is possibly TRDD2 (5 bases). There are 16 residues in the CDR3. Germline loops: CDR1 TSWWSYY, CDR2 QGS. CDR3 sequence (DNA): TGTGCTCTTGGGGAATATCCTGGACCCTTCACCGATAAAATCATCTTT. Residues: CALGEYPGPFTDKIIF.

This clone is medium-sized (0.01 to 0.1%) by share. It differs at one base from a far larger clone, so likely a read error. Other DNA sequences in the same sample also yield this CDR3. V is TRDV2 and J is TRDJ3, with TRDD3 matching over 8 bases. Germline V gives CDR1 GEAIGNYY, CDR2 EKD. The CDR3 runs to 18 residues. Trimming took 2 bases from V and 3 from J; bases not matched to a gene: 8. This chain's CDR3 is CACDSTGGYSWDTRQMFF. The CDR3 DNA reads as TGTGCCTGTGACAGTACTGGGGGGTACAGCTGGGACACCCGACAGATGTTTTTC.

About this clone itself: TCRdb's protein for this DNA is that of a much larger clone and differs from the translation at residue 12, likely a read error; the protein shown is the DNA translation. The J gene is TRDJ1, the V gene TRDV1, with a tentative D call TRDD2 (5 bases). The germline gives CDR1 TSWWSYY, CDR2 QGS. CDR3 length: 16 residues. The CDR3 DNA is TGTGCTCTTGGGGAATATCCTGGACCCTTCACCGAAAAACTCATCTTT. It translates to CALGEYPGPFTEKLIF.

This clone came up once. The chain recombines TRDV1 with TRDJ1; possibly TRDD2 or TRDD3 for D (9 bases each). The length of the CDR3 is 24 residues. CDR1 and CDR2 from the germline V gene are TSWWSYY and QGS. Trimming cost V 5 bases and J 7 bases, with 47 bases left between them. CDR3 DNA sequence: TGTGCTCTTGGGAACCCTTTCCTTCCTACAAACACCGACGCTGGGGGATGGTGGGGGGGTAAACTCATCTTT. This translates into CALGNPFLPTNTDAGGWWGGKLIF.

Turning to this clone: A far larger clone is one base from this, pointing to a likely read error. The sample holds other DNA sequences that translate to the same CDR3. The genes are TRDV2 and TRDJ3, with 12 positions matching TRDD3. Germline V gene data show CDR1 as GEAIGNYY and CDR2 as EKD. The length of the CDR3 is 18 residues. The CDR3 protein is CACDSTGGYSWDTRQMFF. For the CDR3, the DNA is TGTGCCTGTGACAGTACTGGGGGATACAGCTGGGACACCCGTCAGATGTTTTTC.

This clone was seen only a few times. This DNA translates differently at residue 14 from the TCRdb protein, which is that of a much larger clone; a read error is likely, and the protein shown is the DNA's own translation. The V and J genes are TRDV2 and TRDJ3, with TRDD3 matching 12 bases. Per germline, CDR1 GEAIGNYY and CDR2 EKD. CDR3 length: 18 residues. CDR3 loop: CACDSTGGYSWDTQQMFF. In nucleotides, the CDR3 is TGTGCCTGTGACAGTACTGGGGGATACAGCTGGGACACCCAACAGATGTTTTTC.

Comment on this clone: This likely reflects a read error, since a far larger clone is one base away. This CDR3 is also generated by other DNA sequences in the sample. The rearrangement uses TRDV1 and TRDJ1; D uncertain. V lost 6 bases to trimming and J lost 1 base, with 18 bases between them. Germline CDR1 and CDR2: TSWWSYY and QGS. The CDR3 is 16 residues long. Written as DNA, the CDR3 is TGTGCTCTTGGAGAATATCCTGGACCCTTCACCGATAAACTCATCTTT. Translation gives CALGEYPGPFTDKLIF.